The present T cell receptor (beta chain) was sequenced within a study of T cell changes during pregnancy in multiple sclerosis. Method: immunoSEQ multiplex PCR; TCRdb's copy keeps in-frame clones and lacks some. Of some 49,000 clones listed, more than 85% were seen once; the top ten hold approximately 2.6%. V trimming: 0 bases; J trimming: 0 bases; junction bases outside the gene matches: 6. CDR1 is SGHKS, CDR2 YYEKEE, per germline (reference sequence). The CDR3 is 18 amino acids. This receptor was taken from a female donor with multiple sclerosis, enrolled in a pregnancy study. V and J are TRBV5-5 and TRBJ2-2; 9 nucleotides align to TRBD2. This specimen consisted of CD8+ T cells from peripheral blood mononuclear cells, obtained in the second trimester of pregnancy. CDR3 nucleotides: TGTGCCAGCAGCTTGGGGGTAGCGGGGGCTTCGAACACCGGGGAGCTGTTTTTT. It translates to CASSLGVAGASNTGELFF.